These 15 T cell receptor beta chains came from one sample sequenced in a study of T-cell memory formation after mild COVID-19. TCRdb recomputed calls from the 5' RACE reads with MiXCR, one row per CDR3 protein. The repertoire holds about 470,000 distinct CDR3 sequences, with about 18% as singletons. The sample comprised PBMCs or a T cell subset sorted from them (not recorded which). These receptors all come from an adult woman who had mild COVID-19 (a few samples of this study predate the infection). Cell type and time point are not known.

CDR3 sequence: CASSSLIDEQFF. The CDR3 nucleotides are TGTGCCAGCAGCTCCCTTATAGATGAGCAGTTCTTC. The chain carries TRBV11-3 and TRBJ2-1; the D is unclear. V lost 4 bases to trimming and J lost 8 bases, with 9 bases between them. In germline, CDR1 is SGHNT, CDR2 YENEEA. The CDR3 has 12 amino acids.

This clonotype was seen a handful of times. The chain uses TRBV7-2 and TRBJ2-1; 10 nucleotides agree with TRBD2. CDR1 and CDR2 (germline): SGHTA, FQGNSA. This CDR3 has 19 amino acids. The junction had 20 bases not matched to a gene; V was cut back by 5 bases and J by 7 bases. The CDR3 loop is CASSPSPIAGGFLGNEQFF. The CDR3 DNA reads TGTGCCAGCAGCCCATCCCCTATAGCGGGGGGCTTCCTGGGAAATGAGCAGTTCTTC.

The chain has TRBV24-1 and TRBJ1-1; 8 bases are a match to TRBD1. The CDR3 is 16 amino acids. Trimming at V came to 1 base and at J to 4 bases, leaving 7 bases not matched to a gene. Per the germline V gene, CDR1 is KGHDR and CDR2 is SFDVKD. The DNA of the CDR3 is TGTGCCACCAGTGATTTACAGGGGGTGGTGGGCACTGAAGCTTTCTTT. Its translation: CATSDLQGVVGTEAFF.

The genes are TRBV24-1 and TRBJ2-3, with 10 bases identical to TRBD2. Germline CDR1 is KGHDR and CDR2 is SFDVKD. The CDR3 consists of 16 residues. V lost 4 bases, J lost 2 bases, and 5 bases stayed unmatched. CDR3 sequence reads: CATSDIGLAATDTQYF. CDR3 bases: TGTGCCACCAGTGACATCGGACTAGCGGCCACAGATACGCAGTATTTT.

The J gene is TRBJ2-1, the V gene TRBV7-2, with D unresolved. This CDR3 contains 15 residues. Trimming took 1 base from V and 0 from J, leaving 7 bases between them. Germline loops: CDR1 SGHTA, CDR2 FQGNSA. The CDR3 nucleotides are TGTGCCAGCAGCTTAGGATTTAGCTCCTACAATGAGCAGTTCTTC. Encoded protein: CASSLGFSSYNEQFF. Complete variable domain (other parts from reference TRBV7-2 and TRBJ2-1): GAGVSQSPSNKVTEKGKDVELRCDPISGHTALYWYRQSLGQGLEFLIYFQGNSAPDKSGLPSDRFSAERTGGSVSTLTIQRTQQEDSAVYLCASSLGFSSYNEQFFGPGTRLTVL.

The chain carries TRBV20-1 and TRBJ2-7, with 9 bases fitting TRBD1. CDR3 length equals 15 residues. The V and J ends lost 6 bases and 3 bases, in that order; junction bases with no gene match: 12. Per germline, CDR1 DFQATT and CDR2 SNEGSKA (reference sequence). In DNA, the CDR3 is TGCAGTGCATTCGGATCCGGGACAGGGATCTACGAGCAGTACTTC. As protein: CSAFGSGTGIYEQYF.

The gene calls are TRBV25-1 and TRBJ1-5, with a tentative D call TRBD1 (6 bases). V lost 6 bases and J 3 bases, leaving 9 bases between the germline ends. The CDR3 totals 13 residues. Germline values: CDR1 MGHDK, CDR2 SYGVNS. CDR3 sequence reads: CASSGGYNQPQHF. CDR3 DNA: TGTGCCAGCAGCGGGGGCTACAATCAGCCCCAGCATTTT.

This clonotype is a singleton in its sample. The chain is built from TRBV11-2 and TRBJ1-1; D is perhaps TRBD1 (5 bases). This CDR3 is built from 17 residues. CDR1 and CDR2 from the germline V gene are SGHAT and FQNNGV. Trimming left V 3 bases short and J 5 bases short, with 22 bases between. The CDR3, as DNA: TGTGCCAGCAGCTTCACTTACGTCCCGGGGGTGCGAACTGAAGCTTTCTTT. This codes for CASSFTYVPGVRTEAFF. The variable domain in full, with the rest retrieved from reference TRBV11-2 and TRBJ1-1, is EAGVAQSPRYKIIEKRQSVAFWCNPISGHATLYWYQQILGQGPKLLIQFQNNGVVDDSQLPKDRFSAERLKGVDSTLKIQPAKLEDSAVYLCASSFTYVPGVRTEAFFGQGTRLTVV.

CDR3 bases: TGCAGCGTTGAAGGGCAGTCTGCAGATACGCAGTATTTT. Its protein product is CSVEGQSADTQYF. The genes are TRBV29-1 and TRBJ2-3; the D is unclear. Per the germline V gene, CDR1 is SQVTM and CDR2 is ANQGSEA. The CDR3 extends over 13 amino acids. V was shortened by 1 base and J by 4 bases, with 9 bases between the two germline ends.

This chain connects TRBV7-9 to TRBJ2-5; D could derive from TRBD1 or TRBD2 (6 bases each). Trimming shortened V by 5 bases and J by 2 bases, and 15 bases separated the two germline ends. The germline CDR1 and CDR2 sequences are SEHNR and FQNEAQ (reference sequence). The CDR3 has 15 amino acids. The CDR3 DNA sequence: TGTGCCAGCAGCGGAGGGACACAAGGACAAGAGACCCAGTACTTC. Its protein product is CASSGGTQGQETQYF.

This clonotype was observed a few times. CDR3 sequence reads: CSVPNRGNTEAFF. The CDR3 coding sequence is TGCAGCGTCCCCAACAGGGGGAACACTGAAGCTTTCTTT. V is TRBV29-1 and J is TRBJ1-1; the match to TRBD1 covers 7 bases. The CDR3 sequence is 13 residues long. Germline CDR1 reads SQVTM; CDR2 reads ANQGSEA. V dropped 6 bases and J dropped 1; count of bases not matched to a gene: 5.

Only a few counts were recorded for this clonotype. The gene calls are TRBV6-2 or TRBV6-3 and TRBJ1-1; maybe TRBD1 (5 bases). Deletions cut 3 bases from V and 4 bases from J, with 12 bases between. Looked up from germline, CDR1 is MNHEY and CDR2 is SVGEGT. The CDR3 is made up of 14 amino acids. For the CDR3, the DNA is TGTGCCAGCAGTTATAGGGGCACCACCACTGAAGCTTTCTTT. This encodes CASSYRGTTTEAFF.

This chain uses TRBV24-1 with TRBJ2-3; D not certain. The V gene lost 0 bases and the J gene lost 0 bases, with 6 bases spanning the gap. The germline V gene encodes CDR1 KGHDR and CDR2 SFDVKD. The CDR3 has 15 residues. The CDR3 sequence is CATSDLDRSTDTQYF. CDR3 nucleotides: TGTGCCACCAGTGATTTGGATAGAAGCACAGATACGCAGTATTTT.

This clonotype came up a few times. V is TRBV15 and J is TRBJ2-2, with 8 bases identical to TRBD1. CDR3 length: 16 amino acids. Germline loops: CDR1 LNHNV, CDR2 YYDKDF (reference sequence). With V trimmed by 9 bases and J by 1 base, 10 bases remained unmatched. The CDR3 DNA sequence: TGTGCCACTGCGCTACAAGGGACAGGGAACACCGGGGAGCTGTTTTTT. Amino acid sequence: CATALQGTGNTGELFF. The full variable domain, with the rest looked up from reference TRBV15 and TRBJ2-2, is DAMVIQNPRYQVTQFGKPVTLSCSQTLNHNVMYWYQQKSSQAPKLLFHYYDKDFNNEADTPDNFQSRRPNTSFCFLDIRSPGLGDTAMYLCATALQGTGNTGELFFGEGSRLTVL.

This clonotype was picked up many times. A junction end diverges from the germline sequence, so it may reflect a read error. The chain uses TRBV5-1 and TRBJ2-1, with 7 bases lining up with TRBD1. The germline gives CDR1 SGHRS, CDR2 YFSETQ. CDR3 length: 15 amino acids. CDR3: CASSLEGGLYNEQFF. As DNA, the CDR3 is TGTGCCAGCAGCTTGGAAGGGGGCCTTTACAATGAGCAGTTCTTC.